Listed below are T cell receptor beta chains from one sample, sequenced in a study of control samples from healthy donors and cancer patients. The assay was immunoSEQ multiplex PCR, and TCRdb's table has in-frame clones only and misses some. The sample contains 53,000 or so clones, about 90% of which appear only once. Sequencing was done on a sample of PBMCs. The receptor set was obtained from a man in his sixties with head and neck cancer. CDR3s include the opening cysteine and the closing phenylalanine or tryptophan. Each record gives: D gene, clone size, J gene, V gene, CDR3 DNA, CDR3 protein. The D gene is left open where the match is weak. Rows may omit the clone size; those that give it use once, few, many or a size class.

.	.	TRBJ1-2	TRBV28	TGTGCCAGCAGTTTGAGCCCGGGAGCCCAACCGCTGCACTATGGCTACACCTTC	CASSLSPGAQPLHYGYTF
.	once	TRBJ1-5	TRBV7-2	TGTGCCAGCAGCTTAAGGGAATCTGGTCTGAATCAGCCCCAGCATTTT	CASSLRESGLNQPQHF
.	.	TRBJ2-7	TRBV18	TGTGCCAGCTCACCACCGGTAGGGCTGCGAGAGCAGTACTTC	CASSPPVGLREQYF
TRBD1	.	TRBJ1-1	TRBV4-2	TGTGCCAGCAGCCCTCGAGGGGGCGATAACACTGAAGCTTTCTTT	CASSPRGGDNTEAFF
.	.	TRBJ1-1	TRBV7-7	TGTGCCAGCAGCTTACAGTGGAACACTGAAGCTTTCTTT	CASSLQWNTEAFF
.	once	TRBJ2-7	TRBV7-2	TGTGCCAGCAGCTTAGTGTACAGTGAAGAGCAGTACTTC	CASSLVYSEEQYF
TRBD1	.	TRBJ2-5	TRBV7-2	TGTGCCAGCAGCTCCGTGACAGGGCAAGGTGCGACCCAGTACTTC	CASSSVTGQGATQYF
.	.	TRBJ2-5	TRBV12-3/TRBV12-4	TGTGCCAGCAGCACGGGGGACCAAGAGACCCAGTACTTC	CASSTGDQETQYF
.	.	TRBJ2-1	TRBV2	TGTGCCAGCAAGGGTATGGCAGGGGAGACCAATGAGCAGTTCTTC	CASKGMAGETNEQFF
TRBD2	.	TRBJ2-1	TRBV7-9	TGTGCCAGCAGCTTAGGTCCGCGGGGGGGCGGTTTCAATGAGCAGTTCTTC	CASSLGPRGGGFNEQFF
.	.	TRBJ2-7	TRBV4-2	TGTGCCAGCAGCCAAGTAACAGATGCCTACGAGCAGTACTTC	CASSQVTDAYEQYF
.	.	TRBJ2-2	TRBV29-1	TGCAGCGTTGATTCGGAGGCTCCCGGGGAGCTGTTTTTT	CSVDSEAPGELFF
.	.	TRBJ2-7	TRBV27	TGTGCCAGCAGTTTATTTGTCGGCGCTCGGGAGCAGTACTTC	CASSLFVGAREQYF
.	.	TRBJ1-3	TRBV4-1	TGCGCCAGCAGCCGTGGCGGCCTGATACTCTCTGGAAACACCATATATTTT	CASSRGGLILSGNTIYF
.	.	TRBJ2-7	TRBV5-1	TGCGCCAGCAGCTTGGGGCAGAGCTACGAGCAGTACTTC	CASSLGQSYEQYF
TRBD2	.	TRBJ2-2	TRBV4-2	TGTGCCAGCAGCCAAGATTTCCGGGGGGGGCCCTTAGGCACCGGGGAGCTGTTTTTT	CASSQDFRGGPLGTGELFF
TRBD1	.	TRBJ2-5	TRBV19	TGTGCCAGTAGTCCGGGACAGGGGATGGAGACCCAGTACTTC	CASSPGQGMETQYF
TRBD1	.	TRBJ1-1	TRBV6-5	TGTGCCAGCAGTTACTCCCGGACAGGGGACACTGAAGCTTTCTTT	CASSYSRTGDTEAFF
TRBD1	.	TRBJ1-6	TRBV5-6	TGTGCCAGCAGCCGTCAGGGGGAGTCCTATAATTCACCCCTCCACTTT	CASSRQGESYNSPLHF
.	.	TRBJ1-1	TRBV7-7	TGTGCTAGCAGCTTGGACAAGAACACTGAAGCTTTCTTT	CASSLDKNTEAFF
TRBD1	.	TRBJ2-7	TRBV28	TGTGCCAGCAGTTTATACCCTATGGTCGGGACAGGGAGCTACGAGCAGTACTTC	CASSLYPMVGTGSYEQYF
.	.	TRBJ2-1	TRBV5-5	TGTGCCAGCAGGGGCGGGGCTAGCTCCTACAATGAGCAGTTCTTC	CASRGGASSYNEQFF
.	.	TRBJ2-7	TRBV7-2	TGTGCCAGCAGCCGCCAGGGGGGAGACTCCTACGAGCAGTACTTC	CASSRQGGDSYEQYF
.	.	TRBJ2-5	TRBV28	TGTGCCAGCAGTATCGGACACCAAGAGACCCAGTACTTC	CASSIGHQETQYF
.	.	TRBJ1-2	TRBV28	TGTGCCAGCAGTTTGAATAACTATGGCTACACCTTC	CASSLNNYGYTF
TRBD1	once	TRBJ2-7	TRBV18	TGTGCCAGCTCTACCGGGACAGGGTTATTGGAGCAGTACTTC	CASSTGTGLLEQYF
.	.	TRBJ1-4	TRBV19	TGTGCCAGTAGTAGCCGACGGCGGACTAATGAAAAACTGTTTTTT	CASSSRRRTNEKLFF
.	few	TRBJ1-1	TRBV4-2	TGTGCCAGCAGCCAAGAGGACTTCTCCGCGAACACTGAAGCTTTCTTT	CASSQEDFSANTEAFF
.	.	TRBJ2-1	TRBV29-1	TGCAGCGTGAGGGCGGAGGGCCGGTATGAGCAGTTCTTC	CSVRAEGRYEQFF
.	.	TRBJ2-5	TRBV19	TGTGCCAGTAGTATATCGTTTGGGGTACAAGAGACCCAGTACTTC	CASSISFGVQETQYF
.	.	TRBJ2-5	TRBV7-7	TGTGCCAGCAGCTTTGCAGGGGCGGAGGAGACCCAGTACTTC	CASSFAGAEETQYF
TRBD2	.	TRBJ2-7	TRBV3-1/TRBV3-2	TGTGCCAGCAGCCGGATAGCGGGAGGGGGTTCCTACGAGCAGTACTTC	CASSRIAGGGSYEQYF
.	.	TRBJ2-1	TRBV2	TGTGCCAGCAGTTTAACTTGGGGCAATGAGCAGTTCTTC	CASSLTWGNEQFF
.	.	TRBJ2-1	TRBV10-3	TGTGCCATCAGTGAAATTGAGCAGTTCTTC	CAISEIEQFF
TRBD2	.	TRBJ2-2	TRBV30	TGTGCCTGGAGTGTTAGTCTAGCGGGAGGGCCGCTGACCGGGGAGCTGTTTTTT	CAWSVSLAGGPLTGELFF
.	.	TRBJ2-3	TRBV7-2	TGTGCCAGCGGGGGGACCACAGATACGCAGTATTTT	CASGGTTDTQYF
.	.	TRBJ2-7	TRBV5-8	TGTGCCAGCAGCTTGAGGGGGGCCAGTGCCTACGAGCAGTACTTC	CASSLRGASAYEQYF
.	.	TRBJ2-5	TRBV28	TGTGCCAGCAGTTTTAGAAGGACCCAAGAGACCCAGTACTTC	CASSFRRTQETQYF
.	.	TRBJ1-1	TRBV28	TGTGCCAGCAGCCGTGATCTGGACACTGAAGCTTTCTTT	CASSRDLDTEAFF
.	.	TRBJ2-5	TRBV12-3/TRBV12-4	TGTGCCAGCAGTTTGGTCGGGGAGACCCAGTACTTC	CASSLVGETQYF
.	once	TRBJ2-3	TRBV7-2	TGTGCCAGCAGCTTAGTACGGGGAATCGCACAACTCCCAGATACGCAGTATTTT	CASSLVRGIAQLPDTQYF
.	.	TRBJ1-3	TRBV27	TGTGCCAGCAGTCCCGGGTGGGGGACCGTCTCTGGAAACACCATATATTTT	CASSPGWGTVSGNTIYF
TRBD1	.	TRBJ1-1	TRBV4-2	TGTGCCAGCAGCCTCGGGACAGGGGTGGCGGGGACTGAAGCTTTCTTT	CASSLGTGVAGTEAFF
TRBD2	.	TRBJ2-5	TRBV7-7	TGTGCCAGCAGCTTAGGGGGACTAGCGGGAGTAAGCCAAGAGACCCAGTACTTC	CASSLGGLAGVSQETQYF
.	.	TRBJ2-3	TRBV25-1	TGTGCCAGCAGTGATCAGCCGGGACCCGTCGATGATACGCAGTATTTT	CASSDQPGPVDDTQYF
.	.	TRBJ1-6	TRBV7-9	TGTGCCAGCAGCTTAGGGCGTGTAAACAATTCACCCCTCCACTTT	CASSLGRVNNSPLHF
TRBD1	.	TRBJ1-3	TRBV10-3	TGTGCCATCAGTGAGACCGACAGGGAGTACGGAAACACCATATATTTT	CAISETDREYGNTIYF
TRBD1	.	TRBJ1-1	TRBV14	TGTGCCAGCAGCAGGGACAGAAACACTGAAGCTTTCTTT	CASSRDRNTEAFF
TRBD1	.	TRBJ1-6	TRBV7-3	TGTGCCAGCAGCTTAGGGACAGAGAATTCACCCCTCCACTTT	CASSLGTENSPLHF
TRBD1	.	TRBJ1-1	TRBV7-2	TGTGCCAGCAGCACGTTCCCGACAGGGGTCAACACTGAAGCTTTCTTT	CASSTFPTGVNTEAFF
TRBD1	.	TRBJ1-2	TRBV5-1	TGCGCCAGCAGTAGGGACAGGGCTGGCTACACCTTC	CASSRDRAGYTF
TRBD2	.	TRBJ2-3	TRBV25-1	TGTGCCAGCAGCTTTTCTGGGGAGGGCGCAGATACGCAGTATTTT	CASSFSGEGADTQYF
TRBD1	.	TRBJ1-3	TRBV19	TGTGCCAGTAGTACGAGGACAGGGCTTGGAAACACCATATATTTT	CASSTRTGLGNTIYF
.	.	TRBJ1-4	TRBV4-2	TGTGCCAGCAGCCGTAACAAGCTCGCAACTAATGAAAAACTGTTTTTT	CASSRNKLATNEKLFF
TRBD1	.	TRBJ1-5	TRBV27	TGTGCCAGCAGTCCCTATGGCCCCACAGGGGGCGGCCAGCCCCAGCATTTT	CASSPYGPTGGGQPQHF